These 26 T cell receptor beta chains came from one sample sequenced in a study of blood T cells in healthy people across ages. The authors ran a second PCR of about 7 to 11 cycles using a sample-barcoded 5' primer and a J-beta primer mix. MiXCR, applied by TCRdb to the 5' RACE reads, yields one record per CDR3 protein. The sample has roughly 800,000 distinct CDR3 sequences; under 30% are singletons. These data were also reused for a study on T cells of mothers and their children.

The sample was blood. The receptors were gathered from a boy aged 10-17 years in good health.

This clonotype was seen only a few times. The V call is TRBV12-3 or TRBV12-4, the J call TRBJ2-5; D is possibly TRBD1 (6 bases). The CDR3 is 13 amino acids. Deletions cut 7 bases from V and 6 bases from J, with 15 bases between. The CDR3 DNA is TGTGCCAGCAAAGTACAGGGAAAAAAGACCCAGTACTTC. Amino acids: CASKVQGKKTQYF.

The CDR3 spells CASRQGDGEQYF. CDR3 nucleotide sequence: TGTGCCAGTCGTCAGGGGGATGGCGAGCAGTACTTC. This chain joins TRBV6-5 and TRBJ2-7; TRBD1 agrees at 7 bases. Per the germline V gene, CDR1 is MNHEY and CDR2 is SVGAGI. The CDR3 loop spans 12 amino acids. The ends lost 9 bases at V and 6 bases at J; junction bases unmatched: 8.

The CDR3 protein is CSAHRGPNEKLFF. As DNA, the CDR3 is TGCAGTGCTCACCGGGGGCCAAATGAAAAACTGTTTTTT. V is TRBV20-1 and J is TRBJ1-4; D might be TRBD1 (6 bases). The CDR3 has 13 residues. The V end lost 5 bases, the J end lost 5 bases, and 12 bases lay between the germline ends. CDR1 and CDR2 (germline): DFQATT, SNEGSKA (reference sequence).

V is TRBV6-5 and J is TRBJ2-3; D is uncertain. The CDR3 has 13 residues. V was clipped by 0 bases and J by 9 bases, with 10 bases between them. Germline lookup yields CDR1 MNHEY and CDR2 SVGAGI. The CDR3 here is CASSYSYRRTQYF. DNA for the CDR3: TGTGCCAGCAGTTACTCCTACCGAAGGACGCAGTATTTT.

The chain employs TRBV7-9 and TRBJ2-1, with D perhaps matching TRBD1 (5 bases). Germline CDR1 SEHNR, CDR2 FQNEAQ (reference sequence). The CDR3 sequence is 14 residues long. V shed 2 bases and J shed 8 bases, with 13 bases lying between them. CDR3 residues: CASSLILIRDEQFF. As DNA, the CDR3 is TGTGCCAGCAGCTTAATTCTCATCAGGGATGAGCAGTTCTTC.

The chain couples TRBV29-1 to TRBJ1-1, with 11 bases identical to TRBD1. J lost 5 bases, V lost 5 bases, and 7 bases had no gene match. This CDR3 region has 14 residues. Germline CDR1 SQVTM, CDR2 ANQGSEA. For the CDR3, the DNA is TGCAGCGTTCACCGGGACAGGGGGAAGACTGAAGCTTTCTTT. Protein: CSVHRDRGKTEAFF.

This clonotype turned up a few times. The genes are TRBV20-1 and TRBJ2-7; D is possibly TRBD1 (5 bases). CDR1 and CDR2 from the germline V gene are DFQATT and SNEGSKA (reference sequence). The CDR3 extends over 14 amino acids. Deletions cut 6 bases from V and 2 bases from J, with 17 bases between. CDR3 sequence (DNA): TGCAGTGCCAGACGATCTACAGGCGCCTACGAGCAGTACTTC. This gives the protein CSARRSTGAYEQYF.

The J gene is TRBJ2-5, the V gene TRBV12-3 or TRBV12-4; 13 bases fit TRBD2. Germline trimming cut 5 bases from V and 5 bases from J; bases unmatched to any gene: 2. The CDR3 has 14 residues. CDR3 in amino acids: CASSTSGGAETQYF. CDR3 DNA: TGTGCCAGCAGTACTAGCGGGGGGGCCGAGACCCAGTACTTC.

This clonotype has at least ten counts. V gene TRBV2 combines with J gene TRBJ2-5, with 7 bases aligning to TRBD2. The germline V gene has CDR1 SNHLY and CDR2 FYNNEI. The V gene end was trimmed by 5 bases and the J gene end by 1 base; junction bases not matched to a gene: 4. The CDR3 is 14 residues long. The CDR3 DNA follows: TGTGCCAGCAGTTGGCGGGGGACCCAAGAGACCCAGTACTTC. Its protein product is CASSWRGTQETQYF. The entire variable domain, with the rest obtained from reference TRBV2 and TRBJ2-5, is as follows: EPEVTQTPSHQVTQMGQEVILRCVPISNHLYFYWYRQILGQKVEFLVSFYNNEISEKSEIFDDQFSVERPDGSNFTLKIRSTKLEDSAMYFCASSWRGTQETQYFGPGTRLLVL.

V and J are TRBV19 and TRBJ2-5, with 8 positions matching TRBD2. The J call may be incorrect, as the DNA end agrees better with TRBJ2-1. The CDR3 runs to 14 residues. Germline values: CDR1 LNHDA, CDR2 SQIVND (reference sequence). For the CDR3, the DNA is TGTGCCAGTAGTACAAATAGCGGGGCCGATGAGCAGTTCTTC. Residues: CASSTNSGADEQFF.

The rearrangement joins TRBV30 to TRBJ1-2; D unclear. CDR1 and CDR2 (germline): GTSNPN, SVGIG (reference sequence). Trimming stripped 2 bases from V and 2 bases from J, with 12 bases between. This CDR3 is 14 amino acids long. The CDR3 protein is CAWSPGPANYGYTF. The CDR3 DNA sequence: TGTGCCTGGAGTCCTGGACCCGCCAACTATGGCTACACCTTC.

This clonotype was detected a few times. The chain links TRBV6-2 or TRBV6-3 to TRBJ1-4; 10 bases are shared with TRBD1. The V gene's germline CDR1 is MNHEY and CDR2 SVGEGT. With 2 bases clipped from V and 8 bases from J, the junction kept 14 bases outside the gene matches. The CDR3 consists of 18 residues. The chain's CDR3 is CASSYEFGGTGVKEKLFF. CDR3 bases: TGTGCCAGCAGTTACGAATTTGGGGGGACAGGGGTGAAGGAAAAACTGTTTTTT.

This clonotype was counted between two and nine times. V usage is TRBV7-9 and J usage is TRBJ2-7; D is perhaps TRBD2 (6 bases). Germline V CDR1 and CDR2: SEHNR, FQNEAQ (reference sequence). Trimming cost V 7 bases and J 2 bases, with 15 bases left between them. The CDR3 is made up of 14 amino acids. The CDR3 nucleotides are TGTGCCAGCAACTCCGGGACTCCCACCTACGAGCAGTACTTC. Translated, it gives CASNSGTPTYEQYF.

This clonotype was observed a handful of times. This chain connects TRBV2 to TRBJ2-5, with no clear D. Germline V lookup: CDR1 SNHLY, CDR2 FYNNEI. This CDR3 region has 11 residues. Trimming stripped 8 bases from V and 5 bases from J, with 9 bases between. This chain's CDR3 is CASGPEETQYF. CDR3 DNA sequence: TGTGCCAGCGGTCCGGAGGAGACCCAGTACTTC.

The chain is built from TRBV3-1 and TRBJ1-6; TRBD1 aligns across 7 bases. Germline lookup yields CDR1 LGHDT and CDR2 YNNKEL (reference sequence). J was trimmed by 13 bases and V by 4 bases; bases with no gene match: 13. The CDR3 covers 15 residues. The CDR3: CASSLGQEVRSPLHF. The CDR3 DNA reads TGTGCCAGCAGCCTTGGACAGGAAGTACGATCGCCCCTCCACTTT.

This clonotype occurred a few times. This rearrangement joins TRBV7-8 to TRBJ2-2; D may be TRBD1 (5 bases). The V end lost 2 bases, the J end lost 6 bases, and 10 bases lay between the germline ends. This CDR3 comprises 14 residues. Per germline, CDR1 SGHVS and CDR2 FQNEAQ. In nucleotides, the CDR3 is TGTGCCAGCAGCTTACCCAGGGCTTCCGGGGAGCTGTTTTTT. It codes for CASSLPRASGELFF.

To note about this clonotype: A much larger clonotype is one base distant, so this may be a read error. The V gene is TRBV12-3 or TRBV12-4, the J gene TRBJ2-3, with 10 bases identical to TRBD2. CDR3 length: 17 residues. The CDR3 region has the DNA TGTGCCAGCAGTCCCGGCCCGGCTAGCGGGGGTGGAGATGCGCAGTATTTT. Encoded protein: CASSPGPASGGGDAQYF.

This clonotype was recorded a few times. The rearrangement uses TRBV5-1 and TRBJ2-3, with a possible D match to TRBD2 (5 bases). V gave up 0 bases and J gave up 0 bases, with 8 bases separating them. Germline V CDR1 and CDR2: SGHRS, YFSETQ. The CDR3 spans 15 residues. CDR3 sequence (DNA): TGCGCCAGCAGCTTGGCGGGGATGAGCACAGATACGCAGTATTTT. It translates to CASSLAGMSTDTQYF.

In its sample, this clonotype was seen a few times. The chain recombines TRBV12-3 or TRBV12-4 with TRBJ2-7; no clear D gene. V shed 2 bases and J shed 5 bases, with 7 bases lying between them. This CDR3 spans 12 amino acids. The CDR3 DNA reads as TGTGCCAGCAGTTTAAGTGCTGACGAGCAGTACTTC. Translation: CASSLSADEQYF.

The genes are TRBV6-1 and TRBJ1-5; TRBD1 is a possible D gene (5 bases). The CDR3 covers 15 residues. Per germline, CDR1 MNHNS and CDR2 SASEGT. Trimming took off 2 bases at V and 3 bases at J, with 11 bases between the two ends. DNA for the CDR3: TGTGCCAGCAGTGAAACCGGCAGGGCCAATCAGCCCCAGCATTTT. Its translation: CASSETGRANQPQHF.

This clonotype was seen only a few times. The genes are TRBV28 and TRBJ2-1, with TRBD2 matching 13 bases. V lost 4 bases, J lost 0 bases, and 12 bases stayed unmatched. CDR1 and CDR2 (germline): MDHEN, SYDVKM. The CDR3 runs to 20 residues. CDR3 bases: TGTGCCAGCAGTTCCCCCCCGACTAGCGGGGGGCCTAGCTCCTACAATGAGCAGTTCTTC. This translates into CASSSPPTSGGPSSYNEQFF. Drawing the rest from reference TRBV28 and TRBJ2-1, the complete variable domain is DVKVTQSSRYLVKRTGEKVFLECVQDMDHENMFWYRQDPGLGLRLIYFSYDVKMKEKGDIPEGYSVSREKKERFSLILESASTNQTSMYLCASSSPPTSGGPSSYNEQFFGPGTRLTVL.

This clonotype showed up just a few times. The rearrangement joins TRBV12-5 to TRBJ2-1; 7 bases agree with TRBD1. V lost 3 bases, J lost 2 bases, and 4 bases stayed unmatched. The CDR3 is 15 amino acids. Germline V gene sequence: CDR1 LGHNT, CDR2 FRNRAP. CDR3 region: CASGFPGQTYNEQFF. CDR3 nucleotides: TGTGCTAGTGGTTTCCCGGGACAGACCTACAATGAGCAGTTCTTC.

This clonotype has a count of ten or more. The chain links TRBV5-1 to TRBJ2-7, with D perhaps assigned TRBD1 or TRBD2 (5 bases each). With 4 bases removed from V and 3 bases from J, the gap between germline ends came to 17 bases. Germline assignment: CDR1 SGHRS and CDR2 YFSETQ. The CDR3 contains 15 residues. CDR3 nucleotides: TGCGCCAGCAGCCCGGACCCGGGGACGGGCTACGAGCAGTACTTC. Amino acid sequence: CASSPDPGTGYEQYF.

Of note for this clonotype: Germline and junction disagree at one end, which may indicate a read error. The V call is TRBV7-7, the J call TRBJ2-1; TRBD1 is a possible D gene (5 bases). Per the germline V gene, CDR1 is SSHAT and CDR2 is FNYEAQ (reference sequence). This CDR3 has 10 amino acids. As DNA, the CDR3 is TGCGCCCAGGGCTACAATGAGCAGTTCTTC. It translates to CAQGYNEQFF.

This clonotype showed up just a few times. V is TRBV2 and J is TRBJ2-7, with D uncertain. The CDR3 totals 13 residues. CDR1 and CDR2 (germline): SNHLY, FYNNEI. V gave up 3 bases and J gave up 6 bases, with 12 bases separating them. For the CDR3, the DNA is TGTGCCAGCAGTGATGAAAAGGTTGGCGAGCAGTACTTC. Its translation: CASSDEKVGEQYF.

DNA of the CDR3: TGCAGTGCACAAGGGGAGCCGGAAAAACTGTTTTTT. Residues: CSAQGEPEKLFF. V and J are TRBV20-1 and TRBJ1-4, with D perhaps matching TRBD1 (5 bases). V lost 6 bases, J lost 8 bases, and 13 bases lay in between. CDR1 is DFQATT, CDR2 SNEGSKA, per germline (reference sequence). The CDR3 contains 12 residues.